The TCR beta chain described here comes from a study of early T cells in non-severe SARS-CoV-2 infection. The overall study: From unsorted whole blood, bulk RNA was sequenced, and the chains remained unpaired. Study observations and caveats: Private and CD4 specificities were missed by VDJdb matching, skewed to anti-spike CD8.

Unique molecular identifiers (one per individual cDNA molecule) were attached. TCRdb used MiXCR to reprocess the 5' RACE reads, holding one entry per CDR3 protein. The sample has about 59,000 distinct CDR3 sequences, about 13% seen once. This clonotype has more than one count but fewer than ten. Its cognate antigen is unknown. V was trimmed by 3 bases and J by 0 bases, leaving 14 bases between them. The germline V gene has CDR1 SGDLS and CDR2 YYNGEE. This CDR3 comprises 16 residues. The chain couples TRBV9 to TRBJ2-3; D may be TRBD2 (6 bases). This clonotype was sampled from an adult who was a healthcare worker with PCR-confirmed SARS-CoV-2 infection or an uninfected control (not recorded which). The sample consisted of whole blood, taken at baseline. CDR3 amino acids: CASSGEMGRSTDTQYF. The CDR3, as DNA: TGTGCCAGCAGCGGGGAGATGGGGAGGAGCACAGATACGCAGTATTTT. Filled out from reference TRBV9 and TRBJ2-3, the complete variable domain reads DSGVTQTPKHLITATGQRVTLRCSPRSGDLSVYWYQQSLDQGLQFLIQYYNGEERAKGNILERFSAQQFPDLHSELNLSSLELGDSALYFCASSGEMGRSTDTQYFGPGTRLTVL.